A selection of T cell receptor beta chains follows, all from one sample in a study of blood T cell repertoires in COVID-19. This table comes from immunoSEQ multiplex PCR, and its TCRdb copy is limited to in-frame clones, with some not included. The sample yields about 480,000 clones, 88% seen once. The sample was PBMCs or T cells enriched from blood (not recorded which). These receptors all come from a middle-aged woman who had recovered from COVID-19. Both conserved end residues are part of each CDR3. The D gene is left open where the match is weak. Some rows mark clone size as missing; the rest say once, few, many or name a class of expanded clone.

CDR3 length	J gene	D gene	clone size	V gene	CDR3 DNA	CDR3 protein
13	TRBJ2-1	TRBD1	once	TRBV5-1	TGCGCCAGCAGCTTGCAGGGGGCGCGGGAGCAGTTCTTC	CASSLQGAREQFF
14	TRBJ1-5	-	-	TRBV30	TGTGCCTGGAGTGTATCAGTGATCAATCAGCCCCAGCATTTT	CAWSVSVINQPQHF
12	TRBJ1-5	-	-	TRBV18	TGTGCCAGCTCGCCAAATCAGGGATCCCAGCATTTT	CASSPNQGSQHF
12	TRBJ1-4	-	-	TRBV3-1/TRBV3-2	TGTGCCAGCAGCCAAATTTCGGAAAAACTGTTTTTT	CASSQISEKLFF
12	TRBJ2-3	-	-	TRBV2	TGTGCCAGCACAGGACTCGAGGATACGCAGTATTTT	CASTGLEDTQYF
19	TRBJ2-7	TRBD2	-	TRBV2	TGTGCCAGCAGTGACCGCCTGGGACTAGCGGGAGGCAGTTCCTACGAGCAGTACTTC	CASSDRLGLAGGSSYEQYF
12	TRBJ1-2	-	once	TRBV25-1	TGTGCCAGCAGTGATTTCGACTATGGCTACACCTTC	CASSDFDYGYTF
17	TRBJ1-2	TRBD1	-	TRBV5-6	TGTGCCAGCAGCCAAAAACCTACCGGGACAGGGGACTATGGCTACACCTTC	CASSQKPTGTGDYGYTF
15	TRBJ2-1	TRBD2	-	TRBV7-2	TGTGCCAGCAGCTTATTCCGGGAGGCTTACAATGAGCAGTTCTTC	CASSLFREAYNEQFF
15	TRBJ1-4	-	-	TRBV19	TGTGCCAGTAGGGTCCCGGGGGCAACTAATGAAAAACTGTTTTTT	CASRVPGATNEKLFF
18	TRBJ2-1	TRBD2	-	TRBV19	TGTGCCAGTAGTATAGTCCTAGCGGGAGGAATAGGAGGCAATGAGCAGTTCTTC	CASSIVLAGGIGGNEQFF
15	TRBJ2-5	TRBD2	-	TRBV18	TGTGCCAGCTCACCAGGGACTAGCGGGCGAGAGACCCAGTACTTC	CASSPGTSGRETQYF
13	TRBJ2-7	-	-	TRBV11-2	TGTGCCAGCAGCTTAGACCCTAGCTACGAGCAGTACTTC	CASSLDPSYEQYF
18	TRBJ2-5	TRBD2	-	TRBV7-6	TGTGCCAGCAGCTTATCGGAGCTAGCGGGATATCTGCAAGAGACCCAGTACTTC	CASSLSELAGYLQETQYF
15	TRBJ2-3	TRBD2	once	TRBV28	TGTGCCAGCACACTAGCGGGGTTTAGCACAGATACGCAGTATTTT	CASTLAGFSTDTQYF
15	TRBJ1-2	TRBD1	-	TRBV6-2/TRBV6-3	TGTGCCAGCAGTGCAGTCGACAGGGATTTAGGTGGCTACACCTTC	CASSAVDRDLGGYTF
18	TRBJ1-1	TRBD1	-	TRBV19	TGTGCCAGTAGCCGGCGGGGACAGGGTTCCCCTTTCGCCACTGAAGCTTTCTTT	CASSRRGQGSPFATEAFF
15	TRBJ2-1	-	-	TRBV10-3	TGTGCCATCAGCCAACTCCGGGAGATTGAGGATGAGCAGTTCTTC	CAISQLREIEDEQFF